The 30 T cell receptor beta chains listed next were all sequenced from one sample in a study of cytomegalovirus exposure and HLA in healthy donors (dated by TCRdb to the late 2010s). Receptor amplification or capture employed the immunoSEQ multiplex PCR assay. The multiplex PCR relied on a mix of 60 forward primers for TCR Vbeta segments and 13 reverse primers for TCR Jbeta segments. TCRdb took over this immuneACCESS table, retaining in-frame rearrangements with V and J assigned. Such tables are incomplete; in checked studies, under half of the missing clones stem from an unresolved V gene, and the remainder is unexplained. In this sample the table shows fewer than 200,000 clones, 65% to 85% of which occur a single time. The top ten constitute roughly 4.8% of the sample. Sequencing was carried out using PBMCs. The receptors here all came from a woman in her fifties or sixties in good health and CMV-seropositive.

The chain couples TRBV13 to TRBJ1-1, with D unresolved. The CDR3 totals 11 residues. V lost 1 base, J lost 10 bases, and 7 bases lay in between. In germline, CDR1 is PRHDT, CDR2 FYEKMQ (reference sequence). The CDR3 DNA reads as TGTGCCAGCAGCTTAGCCCGGGGAGCTTTCTTT. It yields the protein CASSLARGAFF.

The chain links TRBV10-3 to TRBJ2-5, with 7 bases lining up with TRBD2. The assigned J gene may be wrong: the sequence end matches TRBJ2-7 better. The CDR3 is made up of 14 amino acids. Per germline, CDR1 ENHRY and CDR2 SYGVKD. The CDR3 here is CAINTGGQGYEQYF. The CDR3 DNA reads TGTGCCATCAATACGGGAGGTCAGGGCTACGAGCAGTACTTC.

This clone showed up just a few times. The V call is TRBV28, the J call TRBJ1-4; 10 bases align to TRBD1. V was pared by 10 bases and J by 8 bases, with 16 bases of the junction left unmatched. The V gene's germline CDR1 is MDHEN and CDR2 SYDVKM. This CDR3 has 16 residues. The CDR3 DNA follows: TGTGCCACCGCCCGGGACAGGGGTCCCCTGCGCGAAAAACTGTTTTTT. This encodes CATARDRGPLREKLFF.

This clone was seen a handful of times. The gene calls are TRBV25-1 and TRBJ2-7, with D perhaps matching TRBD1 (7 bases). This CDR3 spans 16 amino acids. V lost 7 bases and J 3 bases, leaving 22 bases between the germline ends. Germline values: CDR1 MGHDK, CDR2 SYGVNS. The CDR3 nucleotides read TGTGCCAGCACCCCAGGGGGGCTACAGGGGAGCTACGAGCAGTACTTC. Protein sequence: CASTPGGLQGSYEQYF.

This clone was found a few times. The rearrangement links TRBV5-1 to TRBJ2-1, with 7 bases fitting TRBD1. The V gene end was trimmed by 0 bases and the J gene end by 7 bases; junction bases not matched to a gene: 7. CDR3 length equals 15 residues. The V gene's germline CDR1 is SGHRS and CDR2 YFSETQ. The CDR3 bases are TGCGCCAGCAGCTTGGGACAGGGACCCCAAAATGAGCAGTTCTTC. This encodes CASSLGQGPQNEQFF.

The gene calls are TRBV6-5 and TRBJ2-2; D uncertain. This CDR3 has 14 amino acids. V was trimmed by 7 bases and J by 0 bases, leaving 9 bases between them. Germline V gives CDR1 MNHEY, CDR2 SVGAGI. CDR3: CASNRETNTGELFF. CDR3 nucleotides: TGTGCCAGCAATCGAGAAACGAACACCGGGGAGCTGTTTTTT.

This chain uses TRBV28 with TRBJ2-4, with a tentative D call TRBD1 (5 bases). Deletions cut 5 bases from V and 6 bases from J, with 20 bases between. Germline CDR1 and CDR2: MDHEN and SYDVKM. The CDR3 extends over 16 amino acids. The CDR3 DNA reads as TGTGCCAGCAGTCCCGGGTACAGGCCTCCGGTAAACATTCAGTACTTC. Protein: CASSPGYRPPVNIQYF. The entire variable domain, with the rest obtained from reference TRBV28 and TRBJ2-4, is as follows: DVKVTQSSRYLVKRTGEKVFLECVQDMDHENMFWYRQDPGLGLRLIYFSYDVKMKEKGDIPEGYSVSREKKERFSLILESASTNQTSMYLCASSPGYRPPVNIQYFGAGTRLSVL.

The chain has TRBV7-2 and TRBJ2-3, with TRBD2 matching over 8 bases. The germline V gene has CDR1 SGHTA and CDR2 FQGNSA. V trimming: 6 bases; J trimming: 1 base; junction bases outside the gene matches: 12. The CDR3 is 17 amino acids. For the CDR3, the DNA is TGTGCCAGCAGAAGGATGGGCGGGAGGTCGGGCACAGATACGCAGTATTTT. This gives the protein CASRRMGGRSGTDTQYF.

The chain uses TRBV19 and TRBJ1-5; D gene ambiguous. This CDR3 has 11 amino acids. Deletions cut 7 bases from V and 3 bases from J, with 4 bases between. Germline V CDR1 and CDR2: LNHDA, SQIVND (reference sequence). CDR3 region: CASTFNQPQHF. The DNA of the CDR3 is TGTGCCAGTACCTTCAATCAGCCCCAGCATTTT.

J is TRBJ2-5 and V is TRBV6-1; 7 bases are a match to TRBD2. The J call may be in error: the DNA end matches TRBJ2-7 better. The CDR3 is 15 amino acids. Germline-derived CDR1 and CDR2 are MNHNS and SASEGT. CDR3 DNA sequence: TGTGCCAGCACCCTACCGGGGGGAGCCCTCTACGAGCAGTACTTC. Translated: CASTLPGGALYEQYF.

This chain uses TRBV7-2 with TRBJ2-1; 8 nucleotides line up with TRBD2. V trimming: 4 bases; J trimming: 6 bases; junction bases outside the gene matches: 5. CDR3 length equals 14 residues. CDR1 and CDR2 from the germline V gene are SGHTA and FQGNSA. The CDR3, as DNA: TGTGCCAGCAGCTGGAGCGGGAGTGGCAATGAGCAGTTCTTC. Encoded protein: CASSWSGSGNEQFF.

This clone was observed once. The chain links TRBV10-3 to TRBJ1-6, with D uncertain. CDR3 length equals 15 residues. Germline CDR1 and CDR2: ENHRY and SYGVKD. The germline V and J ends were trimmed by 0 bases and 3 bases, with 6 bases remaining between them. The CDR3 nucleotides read TGTGCCATCAGTGAGTCCGCGGTCTATAATTCACCCCTCCACTTT. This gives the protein CAISESAVYNSPLHF.

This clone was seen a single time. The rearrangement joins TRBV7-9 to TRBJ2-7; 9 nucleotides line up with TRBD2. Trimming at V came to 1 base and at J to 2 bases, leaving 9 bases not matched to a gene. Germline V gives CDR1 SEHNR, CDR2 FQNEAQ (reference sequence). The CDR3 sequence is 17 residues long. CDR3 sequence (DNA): TGTGCCAGCAGCTTAGTATTTGGGCTAGCGGGGACCTACGAGCAGTACTTC. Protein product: CASSLVFGLAGTYEQYF. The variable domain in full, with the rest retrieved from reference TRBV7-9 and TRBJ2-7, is DTGVSQNPRHKITKRGQNVTFRCDPISEHNRLYWYRQTLGQGPEFLTYFQNEAQLEKSRLLSDRFSAERPKGSFSTLEIQRTEQGDSAMYLCASSLVFGLAGTYEQYFGPGTRLTVT.

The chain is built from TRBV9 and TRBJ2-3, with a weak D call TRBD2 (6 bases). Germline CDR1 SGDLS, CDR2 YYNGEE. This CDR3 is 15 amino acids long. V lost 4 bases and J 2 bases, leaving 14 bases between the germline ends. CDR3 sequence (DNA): TGTGCCAGCAGCCCGGGAGCGGCTTACACAGATACGCAGTATTTT. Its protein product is CASSPGAAYTDTQYF. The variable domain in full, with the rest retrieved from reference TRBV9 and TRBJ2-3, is DSGVTQTPKHLITATGQRVTLRCSPRSGDLSVYWYQQSLDQGLQFLIQYYNGEERAKGNILERFSAQQFPDLHSELNLSSLELGDSALYFCASSPGAAYTDTQYFGPGTRLTVL.

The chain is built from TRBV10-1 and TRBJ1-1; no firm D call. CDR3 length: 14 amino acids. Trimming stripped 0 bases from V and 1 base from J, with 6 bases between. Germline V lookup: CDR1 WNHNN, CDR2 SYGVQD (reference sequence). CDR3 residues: CASSESGENTEAFF. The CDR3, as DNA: TGCGCCAGCAGTGAGTCTGGAGAGAACACTGAAGCTTTCTTT.

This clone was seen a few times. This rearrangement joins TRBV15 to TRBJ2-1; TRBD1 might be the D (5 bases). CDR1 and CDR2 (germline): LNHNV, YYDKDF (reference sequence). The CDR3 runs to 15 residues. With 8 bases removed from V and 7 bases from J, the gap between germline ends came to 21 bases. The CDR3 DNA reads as TGTGCCACCCGACAGCTTGATAGACTTAGTAATGAGCAGTTCTTC. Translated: CATRQLDRLSNEQFF.

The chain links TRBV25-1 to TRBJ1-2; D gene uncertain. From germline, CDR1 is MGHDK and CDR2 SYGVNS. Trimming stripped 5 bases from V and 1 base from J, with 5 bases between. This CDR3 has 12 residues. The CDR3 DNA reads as TGTGCCAGCAGTTATCGTAACTATGGCTACACCTTC. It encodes CASSYRNYGYTF.

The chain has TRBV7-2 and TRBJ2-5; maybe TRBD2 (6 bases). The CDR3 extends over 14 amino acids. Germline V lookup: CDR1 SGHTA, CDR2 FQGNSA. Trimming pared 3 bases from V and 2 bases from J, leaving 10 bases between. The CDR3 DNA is TGTGCCAGCAGCTTGCTAGCGAATCAAGAGACCCAGTACTTC. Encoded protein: CASSLLANQETQYF.

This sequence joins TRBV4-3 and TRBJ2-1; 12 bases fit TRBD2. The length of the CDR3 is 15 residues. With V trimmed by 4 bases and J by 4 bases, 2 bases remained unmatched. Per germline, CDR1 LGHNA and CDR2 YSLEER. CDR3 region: CASSPTSGGYNEQFF. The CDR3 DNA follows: TGCGCCAGCAGCCCGACTAGCGGGGGATACAATGAGCAGTTCTTC.

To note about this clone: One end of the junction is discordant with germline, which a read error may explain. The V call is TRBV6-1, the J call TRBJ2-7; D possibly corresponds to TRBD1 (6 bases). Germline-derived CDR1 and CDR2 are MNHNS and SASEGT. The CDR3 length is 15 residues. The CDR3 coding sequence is TGTGCCAGCAGAGCCATCACAGGGTCAGCCCACGAGCAGCACTTC. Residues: CASRAITGSAHEQHF.

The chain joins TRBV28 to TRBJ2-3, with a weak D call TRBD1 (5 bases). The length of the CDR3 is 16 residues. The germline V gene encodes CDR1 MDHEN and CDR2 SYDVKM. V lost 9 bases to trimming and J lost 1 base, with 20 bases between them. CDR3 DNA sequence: TGTGCCAGTTGTGGGGCAGCCTCACCGGGCACAGATACGCAGTATTTT. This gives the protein CASCGAASPGTDTQYF.

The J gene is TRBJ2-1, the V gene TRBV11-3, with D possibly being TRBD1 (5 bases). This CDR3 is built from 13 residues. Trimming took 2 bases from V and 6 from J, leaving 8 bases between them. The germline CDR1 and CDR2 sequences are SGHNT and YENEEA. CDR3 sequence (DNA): TGTGCCAGCAGCTTACCAGGGTTCAATGAGCAGTTCTTC. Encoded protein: CASSLPGFNEQFF.

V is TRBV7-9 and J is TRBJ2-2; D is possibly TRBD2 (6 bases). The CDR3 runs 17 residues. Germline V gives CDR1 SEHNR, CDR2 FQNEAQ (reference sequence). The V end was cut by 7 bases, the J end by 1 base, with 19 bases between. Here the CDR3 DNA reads TGTGCCAGCACCCCCCTTATGGGGGGAGAGAACACCGGGGAGCTGTTTTTT. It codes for CASTPLMGGENTGELFF. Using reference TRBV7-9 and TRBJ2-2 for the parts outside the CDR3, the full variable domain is DTGVSQNPRHKITKRGQNVTFRCDPISEHNRLYWYRQTLGQGPEFLTYFQNEAQLEKSRLLSDRFSAERPKGSFSTLEIQRTEQGDSAMYLCASTPLMGGENTGELFFGEGSRLTVL.

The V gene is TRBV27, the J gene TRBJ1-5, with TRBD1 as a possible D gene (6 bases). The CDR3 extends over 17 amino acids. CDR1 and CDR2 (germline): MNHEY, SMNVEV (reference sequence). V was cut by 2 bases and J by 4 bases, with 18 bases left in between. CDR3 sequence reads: CASSLNGLQGRNQPQHF. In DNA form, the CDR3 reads TGTGCCAGCAGTTTAAATGGGTTACAGGGTAGGAATCAGCCCCAGCATTTT.

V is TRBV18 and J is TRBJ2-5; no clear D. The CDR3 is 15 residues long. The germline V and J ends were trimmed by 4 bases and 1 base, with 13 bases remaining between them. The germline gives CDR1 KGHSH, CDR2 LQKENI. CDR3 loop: CASSLIQDIQETQYF. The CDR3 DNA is TGTGCCAGCTCACTGATCCAGGATATCCAAGAGACCCAGTACTTC.

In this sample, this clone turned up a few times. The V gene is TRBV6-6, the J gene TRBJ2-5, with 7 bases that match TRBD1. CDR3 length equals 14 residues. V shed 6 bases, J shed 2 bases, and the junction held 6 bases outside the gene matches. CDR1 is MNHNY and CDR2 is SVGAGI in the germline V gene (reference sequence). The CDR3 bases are TGTGCCAGCAGCCAAACAGGGGATCAAGAGACCCAGTACTTC. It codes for CASSQTGDQETQYF.

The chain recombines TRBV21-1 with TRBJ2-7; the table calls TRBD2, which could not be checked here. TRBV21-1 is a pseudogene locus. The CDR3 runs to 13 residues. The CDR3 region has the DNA TGTGCCAGCGCCGCGGGGAGCTCCTACGAGCAGTACTTC. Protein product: CASAAGSSYEQYF.

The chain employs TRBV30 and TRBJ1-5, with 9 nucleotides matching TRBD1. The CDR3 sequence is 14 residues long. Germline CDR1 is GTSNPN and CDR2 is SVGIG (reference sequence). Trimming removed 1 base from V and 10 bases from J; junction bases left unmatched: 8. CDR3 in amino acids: CAWSEGQGFSPQHF. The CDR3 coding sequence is TGTGCCTGGAGTGAAGGACAGGGGTTTTCTCCCCAGCATTTT. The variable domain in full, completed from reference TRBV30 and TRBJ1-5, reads SQTIHQWPATLVQPVGSPLSLECTVEGTSNPNLYWYRQAAGRGLQLLFYSVGIGQISSEVPQNLSASRPQDRQFILSSKKLLLSDSGFYLCAWSEGQGFSPQHFGDGTRLSIL.

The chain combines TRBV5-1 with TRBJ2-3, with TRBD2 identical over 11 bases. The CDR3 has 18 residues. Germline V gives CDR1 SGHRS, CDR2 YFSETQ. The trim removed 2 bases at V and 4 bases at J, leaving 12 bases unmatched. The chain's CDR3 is CASSLPLAGDPPPDTQYF. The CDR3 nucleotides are TGCGCCAGCAGCTTACCACTAGCGGGAGATCCCCCCCCAGATACGCAGTATTTT. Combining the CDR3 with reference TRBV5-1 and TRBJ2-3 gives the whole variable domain KAGVTQTPRYLIKTRGQQVTLSCSPISGHRSVSWYQQTPGQGLQFLFEYFSETQRNKGNFPGRFSGRQFSNSRSEMNVSTLELGDSALYLCASSLPLAGDPPPDTQYFGPGTRLTVL.

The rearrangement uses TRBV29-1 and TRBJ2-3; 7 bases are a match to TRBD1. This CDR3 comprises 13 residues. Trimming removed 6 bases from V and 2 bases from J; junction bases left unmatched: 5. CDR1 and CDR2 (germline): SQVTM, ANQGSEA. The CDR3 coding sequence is TGCAGCGTAGAGACAGGGCCCACAGATACGCAGTATTTT. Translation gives CSVETGPTDTQYF.